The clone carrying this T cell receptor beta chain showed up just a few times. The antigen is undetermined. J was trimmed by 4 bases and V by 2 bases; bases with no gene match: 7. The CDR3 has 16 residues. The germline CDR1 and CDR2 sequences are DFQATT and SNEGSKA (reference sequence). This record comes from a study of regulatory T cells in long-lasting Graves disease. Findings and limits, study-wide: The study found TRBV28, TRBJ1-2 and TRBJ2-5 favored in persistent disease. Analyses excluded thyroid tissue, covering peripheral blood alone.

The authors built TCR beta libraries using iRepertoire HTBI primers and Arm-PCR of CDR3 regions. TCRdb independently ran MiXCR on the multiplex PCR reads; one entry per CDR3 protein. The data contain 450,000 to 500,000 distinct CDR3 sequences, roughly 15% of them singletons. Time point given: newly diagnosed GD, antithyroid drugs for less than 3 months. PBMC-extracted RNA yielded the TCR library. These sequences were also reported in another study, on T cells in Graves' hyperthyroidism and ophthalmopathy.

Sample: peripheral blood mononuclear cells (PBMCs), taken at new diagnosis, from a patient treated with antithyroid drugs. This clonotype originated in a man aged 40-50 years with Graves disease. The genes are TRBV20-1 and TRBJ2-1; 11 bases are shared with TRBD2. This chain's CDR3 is CSARSTSGIRYNEQFF. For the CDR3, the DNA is TGCAGTGCTAGATCGACTAGCGGGATACGATACAATGAGCAGTTCTTC.